The clone carrying this T cell receptor beta chain was recorded a few times. Sequenced by immunoSEQ multiplex PCR; TCRdb stores in-frame clones only, minus some. In the table there are around 70,000 clones, 89% of which are singletons. This record comes from a study of control samples from healthy donors and cancer patients. Sequencing used PBMCs. This TCR derives from a woman in her fifties or sixties with colorectal cancer.

The CDR3 loop is CAGAGRPLAEGYTF. CDR3 DNA sequence: TGTGCCGGCGCGGGGCGACCCCTGGCAGAAGGCTACACCTTC. The chain combines TRBV2 with TRBJ1-2; weak D call: TRBD1 (5 bases). The germline V gene encodes CDR1 SNHLY and CDR2 FYNNEI. V lost 11 bases and J lost 8, with 24 bases in between. This CDR3 has 14 residues.